The next 21 T cell receptor beta chains were all read from a single sample in a study of T cell repertoires in cytomegalovirus infection. TCRdb passed the reads through MiXCR, listing each CDR3 protein once. Of 250,000 to 300,000 distinct CDR3 sequences listed, 25% are singletons. Specimen: PBMCs. These receptors came from a human donor in good health (CMV status not recorded). Some clones in this sample may be carry-over from other donors' samples.

The genes are TRBV27 and TRBJ1-2; 10 bases line up with TRBD1. CDR3 length equals 13 residues. The junction had 3 bases not matched to a gene; V was cut back by 4 bases and J by 7 bases. The germline V gene encodes CDR1 MNHEY and CDR2 SMNVEV (reference sequence). CDR3 coding DNA: TGTGCCAGCAGTTGGACAGGGGGTGGTGGCTACACCTTC. Its protein is CASSWTGGGGYTF.

This clonotype was seen ten or more times. The J gene is TRBJ2-2, the V gene TRBV10-3, with unresolved D. Trimming stripped 8 bases from V and 6 bases from J, with 10 bases between. This CDR3 is built from 12 residues. Germline lookup yields CDR1 ENHRY and CDR2 SYGVKD. This CDR3 is CAIESGPGELFF. CDR3 DNA sequence: TGTGCCATCGAGTCAGGCCCCGGGGAGCTGTTTTTT.

This chain connects TRBV27 to TRBJ2-5; TRBD2 agrees at 9 bases. Per germline, CDR1 MNHEY and CDR2 SMNVEV (reference sequence). The V gene end was trimmed by 6 bases and the J gene end by 1 base; junction bases not matched to a gene: 6. The CDR3 is 15 amino acids. CDR3 nucleotides: TGTGCCAGCAGGAGAAGCGGGAGGCTCCAAGAGACCCAGTACTTC. Translated: CASRRSGRLQETQYF.

This chain joins TRBV28 and TRBJ2-7; unclear D gene. V gave up 1 base and J gave up 5 bases, with 15 bases separating them. Germline V gives CDR1 MDHEN, CDR2 SYDVKM. The CDR3 sequence is 15 residues long. CDR3 sequence: CASSLLRTLPHEQYF. The CDR3 nucleotides are TGTGCCAGCAGTTTATTGCGCACTCTACCCCACGAGCAGTACTTC.

This clonotype appeared many times. V is TRBV6-5 and J is TRBJ2-7; 9 nucleotides align to TRBD2. V was clipped by 2 bases and J by 6 bases; unmatched bases: 8. CDR1 is MNHEY, CDR2 SVGAGI, per germline. CDR3 size: 15 residues. The CDR3 spells CASSYRGVAGAEQYF. DNA of the CDR3: TGTGCCAGCAGTTACAGGGGGGTAGCGGGAGCCGAGCAGTACTTC.

The chain couples TRBV7-3 to TRBJ2-7; D unclear. The end of the DNA aligns better with TRBJ2-1, so the J call may be wrong. CDR3 size: 14 residues. Germline V gene data show CDR1 as SGHTA and CDR2 as FQGTGA. The CDR3 DNA is TGTGCCAGCAGCTTAGTCGGGCGTTCCTACGAGCAGTTCTTC. As protein: CASSLVGRSYEQFF.

The J gene is TRBJ1-1, the V gene TRBV6-5, with a possible D match to TRBD1 (6 bases). Germline V gene data show CDR1 as MNHEY and CDR2 as SVGAGI. CDR3 size: 12 residues. The ends were cut back, 8 bases at V and 5 bases at J, with 12 bases in the middle. The CDR3 DNA follows: TGTGCCAGCGCAGGGGCGCCTACTGAAGCTTTCTTT. Translating gives CASAGAPTEAFF.

The chain joins TRBV20-1 to TRBJ2-7, with D perhaps given as TRBD1 or TRBD2 (5 bases each). Looked up from germline, CDR1 is DFQATT and CDR2 is SNEGSKA (reference sequence). The V end lost 4 bases, the J end lost 9 bases, and 19 bases lay between the germline ends. CDR3 size: 13 residues. The CDR3 loop is CSANLGDVRVQYF. In DNA, the CDR3 is TGCAGTGCTAACTTGGGGGACGTCCGCGTGCAGTACTTC.

The sample holds a few counts of this clonotype. The J gene is TRBJ1-4, the V gene TRBV12-3 or TRBV12-4, with a weak D call TRBD1 (5 bases). V was shortened by 4 bases and J by 4 bases, with 13 bases between the two germline ends. There are 15 residues in the CDR3. The CDR3 sequence is CASSSLDTNNEKLFF. The CDR3, as DNA: TGTGCCAGCAGTTCCCTGGACACAAATAATGAAAAACTGTTTTTT.

This clonotype was counted only a few times. This chain uses TRBV28 with TRBJ2-7, with 9 bases aligning to TRBD1. CDR3 size: 15 residues. Losses at the gene ends were 4 bases for V and 4 bases for J; bases not matched to a gene: 8. Germline V lookup: CDR1 MDHEN, CDR2 SYDVKM. The CDR3 sequence is CASSSSGTGRYEQYF. CDR3 nucleotides: TGTGCCAGCAGTTCGTCCGGGACAGGGCGATACGAGCAGTACTTC.

This clonotype was detected only a few times. This chain uses TRBV11-3 with TRBJ2-3; 7 positions agree with TRBD1. The CDR3 totals 15 residues. V was pared by 1 base and J by 3 bases, with 4 bases of the junction left unmatched. Germline assignment: CDR1 SGHNT and CDR2 YENEEA. As DNA, the CDR3 is TGTGCCAGCAGCTTAGGTGAGACAGGGACAGATACGCAGTATTTT. Its translation is CASSLGETGTDTQYF. Based on the CDR3 plus reference TRBV11-3 and TRBJ2-3, the full variable domain is EAGVVQSPRYKIIEKKQPVAFWCNPISGHNTLYWYLQNLGQGPELLIRYENEEAVDDSQLPKDRFSAERLKGVDSTLKIQPAELGDSAVYLCASSLGETGTDTQYFGPGTRLTVL.

This clonotype was found once. The chain is built from TRBV24-1 and TRBJ2-2; 9 positions match TRBD2. Germline CDR1 reads KGHDR; CDR2 reads SFDVKD. Trimming took 3 bases from V and 1 from J; bases not matched to a gene: 2. This CDR3 has 16 amino acids. The CDR3 DNA follows: TGTGCCACCAGTGATGCTAGCGGGATGAACACCGGGGAGCTGTTTTTT. This encodes CATSDASGMNTGELFF.

This clonotype was recorded many times. The chain combines TRBV7-9 with TRBJ1-1; 8 nucleotides agree with TRBD1. J lost 7 bases, V lost 5 bases, and 6 bases had no gene match. Germline values: CDR1 SEHNR, CDR2 FQNEAQ (reference sequence). The CDR3 has 13 residues. The CDR3 DNA sequence: TGTGCCAGCAGCCGAGGACAGGGCCGTGAAGCTTTCTTT. Translating it yields CASSRGQGREAFF. Supplemented by reference TRBV7-9 and TRBJ1-1, the full variable domain reads DTGVSQNPRHKITKRGQNVTFRCDPISEHNRLYWYRQTLGQGPEFLTYFQNEAQLEKSRLLSDRFSAERPKGSFSTLEIQRTEQGDSAMYLCASSRGQGREAFFGQGTRLTVV.

This clonotype appeared a few times. The CDR3 here is CASSGTGTYNEQFF. CDR3 nucleotide sequence: TGTGCCAGCAGCGGGACAGGGACTTACAATGAGCAGTTCTTC. The chain links TRBV11-3 to TRBJ2-1; 9 bases are shared with TRBD1. Germline loops: CDR1 SGHNT, CDR2 YENEEA. V shed 5 bases and J 4 bases; nucleotides not matched to a gene: 3. CDR3 length equals 14 residues.

The chain employs TRBV15 and TRBJ2-1; 7 nucleotides agree with TRBD1. With 4 bases clipped from V and 0 bases from J, the junction kept 6 bases outside the gene matches. The CDR3 sequence is 16 residues long. Germline-derived CDR1 and CDR2 are LNHNV and YYDKDF (reference sequence). This CDR3 is CATSMDRLNSYNEQFF. CDR3 coding DNA: TGTGCCACCAGCATGGACAGGTTAAACTCCTACAATGAGCAGTTCTTC.

The chain joins TRBV24-1 to TRBJ1-5, with D hard to call. Germline lookup yields CDR1 KGHDR and CDR2 SFDVKD. The V gene lost 4 bases and the J gene lost 4 bases, with 13 bases spanning the gap. CDR3 length: 15 amino acids. This chain's CDR3 is CATSDNHGPNQPQHF. CDR3 nucleotide sequence: TGTGCCACCAGTGACAACCACGGGCCGAATCAGCCCCAGCATTTT.

The chain links TRBV29-1 to TRBJ1-2; TRBD1 is a possible D gene (5 bases). V gave up 6 bases and J gave up 2 bases, with 10 bases separating them. This CDR3 is 12 amino acids long. Germline assignment: CDR1 SQVTM and CDR2 ANQGSEA. CDR3 in DNA: TGCAGCGTGGGGGTCGCCAACTATGGCTACACCTTC. Translating gives CSVGVANYGYTF.

The chain uses TRBV7-6 and TRBJ2-1, with TRBD1 identical over 7 bases. The CDR3 runs 12 residues. The V gene end was trimmed by 4 bases and the J gene end by 9 bases; junction bases not matched to a gene: 3. CDR1 and CDR2 from the germline V gene are SGHVS and FNYEAQ. The CDR3 DNA reads TGTGCCAGCAGCTCGGGACAGCTTGAGCAGTTCTTC. Translated: CASSSGQLEQFF.

This clonotype has only a few counts. This rearrangement joins TRBV11-2 to TRBJ2-4, with D tentatively TRBD1 (7 bases). Per germline, CDR1 SGHAT and CDR2 FQNNGV. There are 13 residues in the CDR3. The germline V and J ends were trimmed by 5 bases and 5 bases, with 10 bases remaining between them. The DNA for the CDR3 is TGTGCCAGCAGCCGCGGGACAGAAAACATTCAGTACTTC. Amino acids: CASSRGTENIQYF.

The chain couples TRBV6-5 to TRBJ1-1; D uncertain. Germline loops: CDR1 MNHEY, CDR2 SVGAGI. The V and J ends lost 6 bases and 4 bases respectively, with 9 bases between them. The CDR3 loop spans 12 amino acids. This chain's CDR3 is CASRSGPTEAFF. CDR3 nucleotide sequence: TGTGCCAGCAGGTCCGGGCCCACTGAAGCTTTCTTT.

This chain uses TRBV9 with TRBJ2-7; no clear D. Trimming shortened V by 7 bases and J by 4 bases, and 9 bases separated the two germline ends. The CDR3 length is 11 residues. Per germline, CDR1 SGDLS and CDR2 YYNGEE. The CDR3 loop is CASGKEYEQYF. In DNA, the CDR3 is TGTGCCAGCGGGAAGGAATACGAGCAGTACTTC.